This entry is about one T cell receptor (beta chain). Trimming at V came to 2 bases and at J to 4 bases, leaving 4 bases not matched to a gene. The CDR3 sequence is 14 residues long. Germline assignment: CDR1 MNHEY and CDR2 SMNVEV (reference sequence). This sample stems from a study of shared clonotypes between healthy human individuals. Libraries were prepared by immunoSEQ multiplex PCR; TCRdb keeps only in-frame clonotypes and omits some of them. The data hold 950,000 to 1,100,000 clones, with roughly 80% observed a single time. This TCR came from a man aged 18-30 years in good health. The chain uses TRBV27 and TRBJ1-2; 7 nucleotides match TRBD1. What was sequenced was memory CD4+ T cells sorted from blood. Subset in this sample: CD45RA-negative fraction. CDR3 in DNA: TGTGCCAGCAGTTTAAGCAGGGGGGTCTATGGCTACACCTTC. Its protein is CASSLSRGVYGYTF.